This TCR beta chain was obtained from a study of blood T cell repertoires in COVID-19. Study background: The samples span acute and convalescent COVID-19 from the United States, Italy and Spain. T cells, B-cell-depleted T cells, or PBMCs supplied cDNA or gDNA.

CDR3 length: 14 residues. With 5 bases removed from V and 6 bases from J, the gap between germline ends came to 14 bases. CDR1 and CDR2 from the germline V gene are SGHDN and FVKESK. Authors' data handling: Amplification from reference gene primers served as the basis for estimated nucleated cell counts. The repertoire was sequenced with immunoSEQ multiplex PCR; TCRdb's copy has only in-frame clones and lacks some. The DNA gave D and trimming, while V, J and clone size come from that table. Counted here are 150,000 to 200,000 clones, around nine tenths occurring once; the ten biggest clones make up approximately 4%.

The clonotype originates from a man aged 18 to 29 with active or convalescent COVID-19. The specimen sequenced was peripheral blood. V usage is TRBV14 and J usage is TRBJ1-3; D call uncertain. The CDR3 region is CASSSSRLLNTIYF. CDR3 DNA sequence: TGTGCCAGCAGCTCGTCGCGCCTATTAAACACCATATATTTT. Full variable domain (remainder filled in from reference TRBV14 and TRBJ1-3): EAGVTQFPSHSVIEKGQTVTLRCDPISGHDNLYWYRRVMGKEIKFLLHFVKESKQDESGMPNNRFLAERTGGTYSTLKVQPAELEDSGVYFCASSSSRLLNTIYFGEGSWLTVV.